The 25 T cell receptor beta chains given below trace back to one sample, sequenced in a study of untreated major depressive disorder. The data were produced by immunoSEQ multiplex PCR, yet TCRdb's version contains in-frame clones alone and is incomplete. There are 20,000 to 25,000 clones in the sample; 90% to 95% occur only once, and around 0.3% lies in the top ten. Source material: CD4+ T cells from PBMCs. The receptors shown here come from a man aged 30 to 39 in good health.

The gene calls are TRBV6-5 and TRBJ2-3, with D possibly TRBD2 on 6 matching bases. Trimming removed 6 bases from V and 2 bases from J, with 9 bases in between. Germline-derived CDR1 and CDR2 are MNHEY and SVGAGI. The CDR3 has 13 residues. DNA for the CDR3: TGTGCCAGCAGCCCGGGAGACACAGATACGCAGTATTTT. It specifies CASSPGDTDTQYF.

V usage is TRBV6-5 and J usage is TRBJ2-1; D unclear. Deletions cut 2 bases from V and 4 bases from J, with 9 bases between. The CDR3 is 14 amino acids. The germline V gene encodes CDR1 MNHEY and CDR2 SVGAGI. As DNA, the CDR3 is TGTGCCAGCAGTTACCAGATGGAGTACAATGAGCAGTTCTTC. This gives the protein CASSYQMEYNEQFF.

The rearrangement uses TRBV30 and TRBJ1-2, with D possibly matching TRBD1 (5 bases). The CDR3 length is 14 residues. Trimming stripped 0 bases from V and 2 bases from J, with 10 bases between. Germline CDR1 reads GTSNPN; CDR2 reads SVGIG (reference sequence). In DNA form, the CDR3 reads TGTGCCTGGAGTGTATCGAGGACAAACTATGGCTACACCTTC. It codes for CAWSVSRTNYGYTF.

This chain joins TRBV5-1 and TRBJ2-3; TRBD2 is a possible D gene (5 bases). The germline V and J ends were trimmed by 2 bases and 3 bases, with 7 bases remaining between them. This CDR3 is built from 13 residues. Germline V gene data show CDR1 as SGHRS and CDR2 as YFSETQ. The CDR3 DNA follows: TGCGCCAGCAGCTTTCTAGCTACAGATACGCAGTATTTT. Residues: CASSFLATDTQYF.

The chain joins TRBV6-5 to TRBJ2-6; D not resolved. Germline values: CDR1 MNHEY, CDR2 SVGAGI. The CDR3 has 16 amino acids. V lost 2 bases, J lost 4 bases, and 12 bases lay in between. The DNA for the CDR3 is TGTGCCAGCAGTTACCAGTTACTACGGGGGGCCAACGTCCTGACTTTC. Encoded protein: CASSYQLLRGANVLTF.

V usage is TRBV5-1 and J usage is TRBJ2-1, with TRBD2 matching 9 bases. The CDR3 is 16 amino acids. The junction had 8 bases not matched to a gene; V was cut back by 0 bases and J by 7 bases. Germline assignment: CDR1 SGHRS and CDR2 YFSETQ. The CDR3 sequence is CASSLAGTSSSNEQFF. The CDR3 DNA reads as TGCGCCAGCAGCTTGGCGGGGACTAGCAGTTCAAATGAGCAGTTCTTC.

CDR3 loop: CASGATNYGYTF. Written as DNA, the CDR3 is TGTGCCAGCGGGGCCACTAACTATGGCTACACCTTC. The chain joins TRBV9 to TRBJ1-2; possibly TRBD1 for D (5 bases). The germline gives CDR1 SGDLS, CDR2 YYNGEE. V was trimmed by 7 bases and J by 0 bases, leaving 7 bases between them. The CDR3 has 12 amino acids.

DNA for the CDR3: TGTGCCAGCAGTTTACCTGGGCAAGAGACCCAGTACTTC. Its translation: CASSLPGQETQYF. The rearrangement joins TRBV6-6 to TRBJ2-5; D gene uncertain. Germline V CDR1 and CDR2: MNHNY, SVGAGI (reference sequence). Deletions cut 4 bases from V and 2 bases from J, with 8 bases between. The CDR3 covers 13 residues.

The rearrangement joins TRBV2 to TRBJ2-7; a possible D gene is TRBD1 (5 bases). Trimming removed 8 bases at V and 6 bases at J, with 20 bases between. Germline assignment: CDR1 SNHLY and CDR2 FYNNEI. The CDR3 consists of 14 residues. CDR3 coding DNA: TGTGCCAGCTTTGTGGGGCGCTTTTACTCCGAGCAGTACTTC. Amino acid sequence: CASFVGRFYSEQYF. The variable domain in full, completed from reference TRBV2 and TRBJ2-7, reads EPEVTQTPSHQVTQMGQEVILRCVPISNHLYFYWYRQILGQKVEFLVSFYNNEISEKSEIFDDQFSVERPDGSNFTLKIRSTKLEDSAMYFCASFVGRFYSEQYFGPGTRLTVT.

This chain uses TRBV5-1 with TRBJ1-1; a possible D gene is TRBD1 (5 bases). V gave up 4 bases and J gave up 1 base, with 14 bases separating them. CDR1 and CDR2 from the germline V gene are SGHRS and YFSETQ. This CDR3 is 15 amino acids long. CDR3 coding DNA: TGCGCCAGCAGCCCTCCAGGGAGGTCGAACACTGAAGCTTTCTTT. This sequence encodes CASSPPGRSNTEAFF.

The chain employs TRBV27 and TRBJ1-4; unclear D gene. The V end lost 6 bases, the J end lost 8 bases, and 7 bases lay between the germline ends. Germline V gene lookup returns CDR1 MNHEY and CDR2 SMNVEV (reference sequence). The CDR3 runs to 11 residues. The CDR3 sequence: CASRPSEKLFF. The CDR3 coding sequence is TGTGCCAGCAGGCCTTCGGAAAAACTGTTTTTT.

The chain links TRBV5-4 to TRBJ2-2; D possibly uses TRBD1 or TRBD2 (6 bases each). Trimming took off 4 bases at V and 2 bases at J, with 15 bases between the two ends. The CDR3 runs to 16 residues. Germline V gene sequence: CDR1 SGHNT, CDR2 YYREEE (reference sequence). CDR3 sequence: CASSPGVGHNTGELFF. CDR3 DNA: TGTGCCAGCAGCCCGGGAGTGGGACACAACACCGGGGAGCTGTTTTTT.

The chain joins TRBV19 to TRBJ2-3; D possibly matches TRBD1 or TRBD2 (6 bases each). The length of the CDR3 is 16 residues. CDR1 LNHDA and CDR2 SQIVND come from the germline V gene (reference sequence). The V gene lost 6 bases and the J gene lost 4 bases, with 20 bases spanning the gap. This chain's CDR3 is CASSPHRGAIADTQYF. DNA of the CDR3: TGTGCCAGTAGCCCCCATAGGGGGGCGATAGCAGATACGCAGTATTTT. Based on the CDR3 plus reference TRBV19 and TRBJ2-3, the full variable domain is DGGITQSPKYLFRKEGQNVTLSCEQNLNHDAMYWYRQDPGQGLRLIYYSQIVNDFQKGDIAEGYSVSREKKESFPLTVTSAQKNPTAFYLCASSPHRGAIADTQYFGPGTRLTVL.

This rearrangement joins TRBV2 to TRBJ2-7; 8 bases align to TRBD1. From germline, CDR1 is SNHLY and CDR2 FYNNEI. With 11 bases clipped from V and 2 bases from J, the junction kept 5 bases outside the gene matches. This CDR3 is built from 12 residues. The CDR3 DNA sequence: TGTGCCTCGCGGACAGGGACCTACGAGCAGTACTTC. It encodes CASRTGTYEQYF.

The chain employs TRBV4-2 and TRBJ1-2; no reliable D call. The V end lost 0 bases, the J end lost 0 bases, and 8 bases lay between the germline ends. The length of the CDR3 is 15 residues. CDR1 is LGHNA, CDR2 YNFKEQ, per germline. CDR3 DNA sequence: TGTGCCAGCAGCCAAGATACCGGTGCTAACTATGGCTACACCTTC. Its protein product is CASSQDTGANYGYTF.

This chain connects TRBV7-2 to TRBJ1-1, with no clear D. The CDR3 runs 12 residues. The V end lost 5 bases, the J end lost 10 bases, and 14 bases lay between the germline ends. Germline V gene lookup returns CDR1 SGHTA and CDR2 FQGNSA. CDR3 nucleotide sequence: TGTGCCAGCAGCCTCACGGACTTGGGAGCTTTCTTT. Its protein product is CASSLTDLGAFF.

The V call is TRBV6-5, the J call TRBJ2-6; D gene unclear. This CDR3 region has 13 residues. Trimming shortened V by 11 bases and J by 0 bases, and 8 bases separated the two germline ends. Per the germline V gene, CDR1 is MNHEY and CDR2 is SVGAGI. This CDR3 reads CAAKSSGANVLTF. In DNA form, the CDR3 reads TGTGCCGCGAAGAGCTCTGGGGCCAACGTCCTGACTTTC.

This clone was seen just once. This chain joins TRBV5-1 and TRBJ1-1; D remains ambiguous. The CDR3 has 14 amino acids. CDR1 is SGHRS, CDR2 YFSETQ, per germline. The germline V and J ends were trimmed by 0 bases and 2 bases, with 8 bases remaining between them. CDR3 amino acids: CASSLDSGNTEAFF. The CDR3 coding sequence is TGCGCCAGCAGCTTGGATTCAGGAAACACTGAAGCTTTCTTT.

This chain joins TRBV19 and TRBJ2-3; 7 bases fit TRBD2. The germline gives CDR1 LNHDA, CDR2 SQIVND (reference sequence). This CDR3 spans 15 amino acids. J was trimmed by 2 bases and V by 7 bases; bases with no gene match: 9. The CDR3 protein is CASTRNSGHTDTQYF. The DNA for the CDR3 is TGTGCCAGTACTAGGAATAGCGGGCACACAGATACGCAGTATTTT.

The chain carries TRBV7-3 and TRBJ2-5; 7 positions match TRBD1. There are 15 residues in the CDR3. The V segment lost 5 bases and the J segment 2 bases; nucleotides outside the gene matches: 8. Per the germline V gene, CDR1 is SGHTA and CDR2 is FQGTGA. CDR3 residues: CASSPGQVAQETQYF. In DNA form, the CDR3 reads TGTGCCAGCAGCCCCGGACAGGTGGCACAAGAGACCCAGTACTTC.

The rearrangement links TRBV7-2 to TRBJ2-2, with no clear D. The length of the CDR3 is 16 residues. The V gene's germline CDR1 is SGHTA and CDR2 FQGNSA. The V and J ends lost 5 bases and 5 bases respectively, with 18 bases between them. The CDR3 sequence is CASSPDTVPITGELFF. The CDR3 DNA follows: TGTGCCAGCAGCCCTGACACGGTACCAATTACCGGGGAGCTGTTTTTT.

This clone was seen only once. The CDR3 is CSVGQGLYYGYTF. CDR3 coding DNA: TGCAGCGTTGGACAGGGGTTATACTATGGCTACACCTTC. The chain is built from TRBV29-1 and TRBJ1-2; 8 bases are a match to TRBD1. Per germline, CDR1 SQVTM and CDR2 ANQGSEA. The J segment lost 3 bases and the V segment lost 4 bases, leaving 4 bases of the junction unmatched. CDR3 length: 13 amino acids.

The chain couples TRBV7-2 to TRBJ2-5, with 9 bases aligning to TRBD1. The junction had 7 bases not matched to a gene; V was cut back by 6 bases and J by 5 bases. Germline loops: CDR1 SGHTA, CDR2 FQGNSA. This CDR3 region has 14 residues. CDR3 amino acids: CASRYRGQGETQYF. CDR3 DNA: TGTGCCAGCAGATACAGGGGGCAGGGGGAGACCCAGTACTTC.

V usage is TRBV7-2 and J usage is TRBJ2-1, with a possible D match to TRBD2 (6 bases). The CDR3 extends over 14 amino acids. The V end lost 4 bases, the J end lost 4 bases, and 11 bases lay between the germline ends. Germline V gives CDR1 SGHTA, CDR2 FQGNSA. Written as DNA, the CDR3 is TGTGCCAGCAGCTCCCCCGGGAGTTACAATGAGCAGTTCTTC. It is translated as CASSSPGSYNEQFF.

The chain employs TRBV6-1 and TRBJ2-5; D gene uncertain. Trimming took off 6 bases at V and 3 bases at J, with 11 bases between the two ends. CDR3 length: 13 residues. Germline V gene sequence: CDR1 MNHNS, CDR2 SASEGT. CDR3: CASRRIGEETQYF. CDR3 coding DNA: TGTGCCAGCAGACGTATAGGCGAAGAGACCCAGTACTTC.